The present entry profiles one T cell receptor beta chain with its context. The germline gives CDR1 MNHEY, CDR2 SVGAGI. The CDR3 has 14 residues. The V and J ends lost 8 bases and 0 bases respectively, with 11 bases between them. The data stem from a study of blood T cell repertoires in COVID-19. The study assigned cohorts using participant-reported clinical history. Per the authors' pipeline: Estimation of nucleated cell counts was performed using reference gene primer amplification. Sequencing used immunoSEQ multiplex PCR; TCRdb keeps in-frame clones, though not all of them. V and J calls and clone size are those listed in that table; D and trimming were worked out from the DNA. The sample has roughly 150,000 clones, approximately 80% seen once; the top ten hold approximately 6%.

This chain uses TRBV6-5 with TRBJ1-5; tentatively, D is TRBD1 (5 bases). The sample taken for sequencing was PBMCs or T cells enriched from blood (not recorded which). The source is a man in his forties who had recovered from COVID-19. CDR3 bases: TGTGCCAGCTCACCCGGGGGTAGCAATCAGCCCCAGCATTTT. It specifies CASSPGGSNQPQHF.